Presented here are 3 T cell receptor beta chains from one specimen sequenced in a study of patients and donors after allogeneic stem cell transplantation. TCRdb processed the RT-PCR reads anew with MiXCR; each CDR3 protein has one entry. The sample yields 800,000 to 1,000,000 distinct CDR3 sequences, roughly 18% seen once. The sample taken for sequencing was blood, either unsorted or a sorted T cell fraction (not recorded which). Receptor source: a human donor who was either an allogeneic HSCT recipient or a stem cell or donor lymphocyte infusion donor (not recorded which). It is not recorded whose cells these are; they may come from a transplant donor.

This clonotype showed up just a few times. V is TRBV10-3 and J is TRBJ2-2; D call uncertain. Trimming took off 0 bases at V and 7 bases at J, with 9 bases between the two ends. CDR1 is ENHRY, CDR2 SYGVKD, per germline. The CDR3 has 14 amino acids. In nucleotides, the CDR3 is TGTGCCATCAGTGAGTCAGGGTCCAGCGGGGAGCTGTTTTTT. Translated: CAISESGSSGELFF.

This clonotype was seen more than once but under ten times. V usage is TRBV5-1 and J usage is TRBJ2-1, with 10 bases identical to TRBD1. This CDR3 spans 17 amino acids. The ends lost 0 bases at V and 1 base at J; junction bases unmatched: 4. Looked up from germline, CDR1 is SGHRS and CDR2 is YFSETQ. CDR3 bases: TGCGCCAGCAGCTTGGAACCGGGACAGGGGTCCTACAATGAGCAGTTCTTC. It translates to CASSLEPGQGSYNEQFF.

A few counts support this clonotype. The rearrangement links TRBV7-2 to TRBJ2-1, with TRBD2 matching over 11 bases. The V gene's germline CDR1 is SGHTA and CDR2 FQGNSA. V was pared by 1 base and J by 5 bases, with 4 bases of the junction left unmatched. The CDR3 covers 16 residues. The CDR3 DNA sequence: TGTGCCAGCAGCTTAGTTCCGGGACTAGCGGACAATGAGCAGTTCTTC. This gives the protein CASSLVPGLADNEQFF. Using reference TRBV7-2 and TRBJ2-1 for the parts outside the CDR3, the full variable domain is GAGVSQSPSNKVTEKGKDVELRCDPISGHTALYWYRQSLGQGLEFLIYFQGNSAPDKSGLPSDRFSAERTGGSVSTLTIQRTQQEDSAVYLCASSLVPGLADNEQFFGPGTRLTVL.